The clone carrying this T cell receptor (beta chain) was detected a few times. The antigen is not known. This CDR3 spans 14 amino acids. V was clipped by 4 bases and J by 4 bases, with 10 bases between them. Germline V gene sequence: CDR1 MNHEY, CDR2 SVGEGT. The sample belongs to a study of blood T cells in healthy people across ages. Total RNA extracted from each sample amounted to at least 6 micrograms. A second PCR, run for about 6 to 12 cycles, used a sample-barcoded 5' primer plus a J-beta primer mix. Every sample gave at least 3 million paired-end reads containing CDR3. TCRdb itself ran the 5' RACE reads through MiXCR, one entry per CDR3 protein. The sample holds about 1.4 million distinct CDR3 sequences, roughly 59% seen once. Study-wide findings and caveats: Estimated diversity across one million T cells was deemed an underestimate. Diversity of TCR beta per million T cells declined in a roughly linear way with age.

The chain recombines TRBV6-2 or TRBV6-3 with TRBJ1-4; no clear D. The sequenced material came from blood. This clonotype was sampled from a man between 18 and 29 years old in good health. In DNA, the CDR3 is TGTGCCAGCAGTTTGCGGCAGGTTAATGAAAAACTGTTTTTT. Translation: CASSLRQVNEKLFF.